Listed here are 5 T cell receptor beta chains from one sample, sequenced in a study of regulatory T cells in long-lasting Graves disease. The authors built TCR beta libraries using iRepertoire HTBI primers and Arm-PCR of CDR3 regions. MiXCR was run by TCRdb on the multiplex PCR reads, yielding one entry per CDR3 protein. The table has roughly 300,000 distinct CDR3 sequences, less than 20% seen once. The sample's time point: persistent/refractory GD, antithyroid drugs over 5 years with positive TRAb. From RNA extracted from PBMCs, the TCR library was made. This specimen consisted of peripheral blood mononuclear cells (PBMCs), obtained when the disease was refractory, from a patient treated with antithyroid drugs. These TCRs come from a female donor with Graves disease.

This clonotype was counted between two and nine times. The V and J genes are TRBV7-2 and TRBJ1-4, with D possibly being TRBD1 (6 bases). V was cut by 5 bases and J by 7 bases, with 17 bases left in between. From germline, CDR1 is SGHTA and CDR2 FQGNSA. The CDR3 sequence is 15 residues long. This chain's CDR3 is CASSARGAGAEKLFF. In DNA, the CDR3 is TGTGCCAGCAGCGCCCGCGGGGCGGGGGCTGAAAAACTGTTTTTT.

This clonotype was recorded at least ten times. The J gene is TRBJ1-5, the V gene TRBV12-3 or TRBV12-4; 9 bases fit TRBD1. The CDR3 sequence is 20 residues long. V gave up 5 bases and J gave up 0 bases; unmatched junction bases: 17. CDR3 residues: CASSHIPWGQGSGSNQPQHF. The CDR3 DNA follows: TGTGCCAGCAGTCACATTCCTTGGGGACAGGGTTCGGGTAGCAATCAGCCCCAGCATTTT.

This clonotype was observed a single time. The rearrangement links TRBV30 to TRBJ2-1, with 8 bases identical to TRBD2. This CDR3 contains 15 residues. J was trimmed by 4 bases and V by 7 bases; bases with no gene match: 12. Germline CDR1 is GTSNPN and CDR2 is SVGIG (reference sequence). The DNA for the CDR3 is TGTGCCTCCTCCTGGGGGACTAGGACTTACAATGAGCAGTTCTTC. It encodes CASSWGTRTYNEQFF. Full variable domain (rest looked up from reference TRBV30 and TRBJ2-1): SQTIHQWPATLVQPVGSPLSLECTVEGTSNPNLYWYRQAAGRGLQLLFYSVGIGQISSEVPQNLSASRPQDRQFILSSKKLLLSDSGFYLCASSWGTRTYNEQFFGPGTRLTVL.

This clonotype was seen more than once but under ten times. The genes are TRBV20-1 and TRBJ1-6; D ambiguous. Trimming cost V 6 bases and J 5 bases, with 14 bases left between them. This CDR3 spans 14 amino acids. Germline V gene data show CDR1 as DFQATT and CDR2 as SNEGSKA (reference sequence). The CDR3 DNA reads as TGCAGTGCCGGACGAGGGTTTAATAATTCACCCCTCCACTTT. Amino acid sequence: CSAGRGFNNSPLHF.

The chain recombines TRBV3-1 with TRBJ2-1; 12 bases line up with TRBD2. Germline-derived CDR1 and CDR2 are LGHDT and YNNKEL (reference sequence). V lost 4 bases and J lost 6; bases outside the gene matches: 4. This CDR3 is built from 15 residues. CDR3 residues: CASSRLAGGSNEQFF. CDR3 bases: TGTGCCAGCAGCCGGCTAGCGGGGGGGTCCAATGAGCAGTTCTTC.